The subject of this entry is one T cell receptor (beta chain). Its target is not known. Data came from immunoSEQ multiplex PCR; TCRdb stores just in-frame clones and leaves some out. The top ten clones hold more than 2.5% of a sample with about 60,000 clones, over 80% of them seen once. The data derive from a study of OX40 agonist ivuxolimab in advanced cancers. The wider study: An agonistic human IgG2 monoclonal antibody against OX40 (CD134) was given.

Whole-study findings and limits: In general, CD8+ T cells held more expanded clones than CD4+ did, on average. Doses of 0.1 to 3.0 mg/kg were accompanied by clonal expansion of CD4+ and CD8+ blood T cells by week 6.

The V gene lost 7 bases and the J gene lost 0 bases, with 12 bases spanning the gap. This CDR3 comprises 14 residues. Germline CDR1 is SEHNR and CDR2 is FQNEAQ (reference sequence). The specimen comprised CD4+ or CD8+ T cells sorted from blood, sampled in a trial of the OX40 agonist ivuxolimab. The source is an adult with an advanced solid tumor such as melanoma, head and neck, liver or kidney cancer. The V and J genes are TRBV7-9 and TRBJ1-2, with unresolved D. The DNA of the CDR3 is TGTGCCAGCACCCCCCTCTTAACTAACTATGGCTACACCTTC. Residues: CASTPLLTNYGYTF.